This entry lists 7 T cell receptor beta chains sequenced from one sample in a study of pediatric ulcerative colitis. One to two pinch biopsies were taken from the rectum during colonoscopy. Profiled with immunoSEQ multiplex PCR; TCRdb holds only in-frame clones, not every one. The table has fewer than 30,000 clones, approximately 71% seen once. Sequencing input: gut tissue. These receptors were taken from a boy younger than 18 with severe ulcerative colitis.

The rearrangement uses TRBV21-1 and TRBJ1-3. TRBV21-1 corresponds to a pseudogene. There are 18 residues in the CDR3. CDR3 sequence reads: CASSRPGPYHFSGNTIYF. CDR3 in DNA: TGTGCCAGCAGCAGGCCGGGACCCTACCACTTCTCTGGAAACACCATATATTTT.

The rearrangement joins TRBV4-1 to TRBJ2-1, with 10 bases lining up with TRBD2. The V gene's germline CDR1 is MGHRA and CDR2 YSYEKL. V was clipped by 2 bases and J by 0 bases; unmatched bases: 4. This CDR3 region has 17 residues. CDR3 in amino acids: CASSQIPSGGSYNEQFF. The CDR3 bases are TGCGCCAGCAGCCAAATCCCTAGCGGGGGCTCCTACAATGAGCAGTTCTTC.

This clone was counted between two and nine times. The V and J genes are TRBV2 and TRBJ1-1; D unresolved. Trimming pared 7 bases from V and 2 bases from J, leaving 11 bases between. The CDR3 sequence is 13 residues long. Germline-derived CDR1 and CDR2 are SNHLY and FYNNEI. CDR3 nucleotides: TGTGCCAGCATATTTGGGCCTAACACTGAAGCTTTCTTT. Translation gives CASIFGPNTEAFF.

This chain connects TRBV5-4 to TRBJ2-1; TRBD2 aligns across 11 bases. V lost 4 bases to trimming and J lost 8 bases; unmatched junction nucleotides: 8. CDR1 is SGHNT, CDR2 YYREEE, per germline (reference sequence). The CDR3 length is 15 residues. The CDR3 here is CASSATSGSEDEQFF. The CDR3 coding sequence is TGTGCCAGCAGCGCAACTAGCGGGAGTGAGGATGAGCAGTTCTTC.

This sequence joins TRBV6-5 and TRBJ2-3; the D is unclear. Germline V gene lookup returns CDR1 MNHEY and CDR2 SVGAGI. This CDR3 spans 12 amino acids. V was shortened by 4 bases and J by 4 bases, with 6 bases between the two germline ends. The CDR3, as DNA: TGTGCCAGCAGTTGGATTGCAGATACGCAGTATTTT. Its protein is CASSWIADTQYF.

This clone was seen only once. This chain connects TRBV11-3 to TRBJ2-1, with D perhaps given as TRBD1 or TRBD2 (5 bases each). Trimming removed 5 bases at V and 5 bases at J, with 16 bases between. The CDR3 sequence is 15 residues long. The V gene's germline CDR1 is SGHNT and CDR2 YENEEA. The DNA of the CDR3 is TGTGCCAGCAGCCTCTATCGGGACGGACACAATGAGCAGTTCTTC. It specifies CASSLYRDGHNEQFF.

This clone was seen only a few times. The J gene is TRBJ1-4, the V gene TRBV7-9; tentatively, D is TRBD1 (5 bases). V shed 8 bases and J shed 8 bases, with 18 bases lying between them. The CDR3 extends over 14 amino acids. CDR1 is SEHNR and CDR2 is FQNEAQ in the germline V gene (reference sequence). The CDR3 is CASSLQGFGEKLFF. For the CDR3, the DNA is TGTGCCAGCTCACTTCAGGGATTTGGCGAAAAACTGTTTTTT.